These T cell receptor beta chains were read from a single sample in a study of Tregs in tolerant kidney transplant recipients. The method was immunoSEQ multiplex PCR; TCRdb's version includes in-frame clones alone and lacks a portion of them. Among nearly 15,000 clones, roughly 77% were seen once, and the ten largest hold approximately 1.7%. The starting material was Tregs from blood, obtained before the transplant. Source of these receptors: a human donor who received a combined kidney and bone marrow transplant. Each CDR3 is given with its conserved first and last residue. The D gene is left open where the match is weak. Clone size appears in some rows only: once, few, many, or a class for an expanded clone.

J gene | clone size | D gene | V gene | CDR3 protein | CDR3 DNA
TRBJ2-7 | few | . | TRBV5-1 | CASSPSATYEQYF | TGCGCCAGCAGCCCCTCTGCGACCTACGAGCAGTACTTC
TRBJ1-4 | . | TRBD1 | TRBV11-2 | CASSLRQGRVEKLFF | TGTGCCAGCAGCTTGCGACAGGGGAGAGTTGAAAAACTGTTTTTT
TRBJ2-5 | . | . | TRBV6-5 | CASSPPFRGQETQYF | TGTGCCAGCAGTCCCCCCTTCCGAGGACAAGAGACCCAGTACTTC
TRBJ2-1 | . | TRBD2 | TRBV2 | CASSAVLAAIDSSNEQFF | TGTGCCAGCAGTGCGGTACTAGCGGCGATAGACTCTAGCAATGAGCAGTTCTTC
TRBJ1-2 | . | . | TRBV9 | CASSVGPGSDYGYTF | TGTGCCAGCAGCGTAGGTCCGGGGTCGGACTATGGCTACACCTTC
TRBJ1-3 | . | . | TRBV9 | CASSAGVLSGNTIYF | TGTGCCAGCAGCGCAGGGGTCCTCTCTGGAAACACCATATATTTT
TRBJ1-5 | . | TRBD1 | TRBV7-9 | CASSTGQGARPPQHF | TGTGCCAGCAGCACCGGACAGGGGGCCCGTCCCCCCCAGCATTTT
TRBJ2-5 | . | . | TRBV4-3 | CASSREIGSKETQYF | TGCGCCAGCAGCCGGGAGATAGGGTCCAAAGAGACCCAGTACTTC
TRBJ1-2 | few | . | TRBV4-2 | CASSQPGFGYTF | TGTGCCAGCAGCCAGCCAGGGTTTGGCTACACCTTC
TRBJ1-5 | once | . | TRBV11-2 | CASRRSGSRNQPQHF | TGTGCCAGCAGACGGAGTGGCAGCCGCAATCAGCCCCAGCATTTT